Reported below is one T cell receptor (beta chain). The target antigen is unknown. Negative isolation was used for CD8+ and CD4+ T cells, and FACS enrichment was applied to TEMRA cells. Per the germline V gene, CDR1 is MNHEY and CDR2 is SMNVEV (reference sequence). The CDR3 sequence is 15 residues long. Trimming took off 2 bases at V and 5 bases at J, with 13 bases between the two ends. Reverse transcription of 0.5 to 1 ug RNA was carried out with random hexamers. Amplification of TCR beta CDR3 spanned 54 Vbeta and 13 Jbeta via immunoSEQ multiplex PCR. MiXCR, run by TCRdb on the immunoSEQ multiplex PCR reads, gives a single entry per CDR3 protein. The sample holds hundreds of thousands of distinct CDR3 sequences, roughly 85% seen once. The record originates from a study of CD8 T cells in Susac syndrome. Study observations and caveats: As the study acknowledged, the number of individuals who were part of its TCR sequencing and HLA analysis was relatively small.

The chain joins TRBV27 to TRBJ2-1; D might be TRBD1 or TRBD2, each matching 6 bases. The sequenced material came from CD8+ T cells from PBMCs. The sequence was obtained from a human donor with multiple sclerosis. The CDR3: CASSLRGDTHNEQFF. CDR3 nucleotides: TGTGCCAGCAGTTTAAGGGGGGACACCCACAATGAGCAGTTCTTC.